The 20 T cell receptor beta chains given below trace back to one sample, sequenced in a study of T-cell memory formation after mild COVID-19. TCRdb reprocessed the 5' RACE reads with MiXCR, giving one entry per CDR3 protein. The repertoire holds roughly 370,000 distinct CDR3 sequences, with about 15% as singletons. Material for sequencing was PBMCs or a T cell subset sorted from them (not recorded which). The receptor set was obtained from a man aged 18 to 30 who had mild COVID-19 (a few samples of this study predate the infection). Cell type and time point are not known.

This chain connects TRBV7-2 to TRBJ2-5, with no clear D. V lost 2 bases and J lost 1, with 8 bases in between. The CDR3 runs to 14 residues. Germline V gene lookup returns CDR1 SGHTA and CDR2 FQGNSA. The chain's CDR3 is CASSLSRAQETQYF. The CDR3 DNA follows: TGTGCCAGCAGCTTATCCCGGGCCCAAGAGACCCAGTACTTC.

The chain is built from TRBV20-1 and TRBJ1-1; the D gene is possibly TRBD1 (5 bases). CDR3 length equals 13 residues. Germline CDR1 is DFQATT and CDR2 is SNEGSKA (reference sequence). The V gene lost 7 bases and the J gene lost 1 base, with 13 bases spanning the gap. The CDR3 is CSGTQGKNTEAFF. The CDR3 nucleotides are TGCAGTGGTACCCAGGGCAAGAACACTGAAGCTTTCTTT.

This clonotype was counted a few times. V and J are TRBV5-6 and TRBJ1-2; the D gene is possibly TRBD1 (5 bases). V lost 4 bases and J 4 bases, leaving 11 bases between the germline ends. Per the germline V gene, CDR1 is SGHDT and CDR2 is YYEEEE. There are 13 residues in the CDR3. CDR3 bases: TGTGCCAGCAGCAGAGGGGAGGGCTATGGCTACACCTTC. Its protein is CASSRGEGYGYTF. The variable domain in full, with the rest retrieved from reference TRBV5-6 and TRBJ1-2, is DAGVTQSPTHLIKTRGQQVTLRCSPKSGHDTVSWYQQALGQGPQFIFQYYEEEERQRGNFPDRFSGHQFPNYSSELNVNALLLGDSALYLCASSRGEGYGYTFGSGTRLTVV.

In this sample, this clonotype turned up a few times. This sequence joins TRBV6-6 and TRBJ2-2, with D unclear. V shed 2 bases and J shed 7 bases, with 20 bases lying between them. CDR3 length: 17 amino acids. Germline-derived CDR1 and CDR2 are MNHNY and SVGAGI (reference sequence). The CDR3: CASSYIEPVGSNGELFF. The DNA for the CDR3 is TGTGCCAGCAGTTACATCGAGCCGGTGGGAAGTAACGGGGAGCTGTTTTTT.

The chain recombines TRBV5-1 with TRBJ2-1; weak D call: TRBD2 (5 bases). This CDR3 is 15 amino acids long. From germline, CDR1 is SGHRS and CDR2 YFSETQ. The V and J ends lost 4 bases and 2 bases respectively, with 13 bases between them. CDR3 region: CASSPRRAAYNEQFF. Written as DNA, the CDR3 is TGCGCCAGCAGCCCCCGGCGGGCGGCCTACAATGAGCAGTTCTTC. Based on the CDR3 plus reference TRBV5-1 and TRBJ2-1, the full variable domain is KAGVTQTPRYLIKTRGQQVTLSCSPISGHRSVSWYQQTPGQGLQFLFEYFSETQRNKGNFPGRFSGRQFSNSRSEMNVSTLELGDSALYLCASSPRRAAYNEQFFGPGTRLTVL.

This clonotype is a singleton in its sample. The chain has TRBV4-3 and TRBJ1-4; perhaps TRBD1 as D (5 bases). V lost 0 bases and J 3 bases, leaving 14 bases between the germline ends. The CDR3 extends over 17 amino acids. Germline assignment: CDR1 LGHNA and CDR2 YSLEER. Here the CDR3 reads CASSQDPPQGSNEKLFF. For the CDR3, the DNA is TGCGCCAGCAGCCAAGATCCCCCCCAGGGATCTAATGAAAAACTGTTTTTT.

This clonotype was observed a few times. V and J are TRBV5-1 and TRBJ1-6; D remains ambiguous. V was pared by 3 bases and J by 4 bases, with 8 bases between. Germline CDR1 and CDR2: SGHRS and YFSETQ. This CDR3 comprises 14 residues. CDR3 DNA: TGCGCCAGCAGCTATCGACGGTATAATTCACCCCTCCACTTT. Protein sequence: CASSYRRYNSPLHF.

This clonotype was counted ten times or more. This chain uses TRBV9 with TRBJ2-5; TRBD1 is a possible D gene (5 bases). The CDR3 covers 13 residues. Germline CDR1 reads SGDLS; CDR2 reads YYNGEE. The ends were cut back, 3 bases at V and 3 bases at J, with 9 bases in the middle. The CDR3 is CASSARTKETQYF. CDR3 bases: TGTGCCAGCAGCGCAAGGACAAAAGAGACCCAGTACTTC.

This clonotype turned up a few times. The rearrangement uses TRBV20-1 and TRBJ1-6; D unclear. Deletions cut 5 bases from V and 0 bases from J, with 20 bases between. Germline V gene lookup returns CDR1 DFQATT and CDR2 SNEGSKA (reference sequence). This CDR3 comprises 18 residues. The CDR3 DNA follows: TGCAGTGCTCTCCACTGGACCTATCCAGGCTCCTATAATTCACCCCTCCACTTT. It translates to CSALHWTYPGSYNSPLHF.

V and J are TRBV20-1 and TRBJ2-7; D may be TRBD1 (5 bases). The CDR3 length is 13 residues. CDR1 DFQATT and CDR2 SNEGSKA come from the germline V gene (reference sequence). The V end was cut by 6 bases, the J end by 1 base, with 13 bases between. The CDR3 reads CSAQHRPSYEQYF. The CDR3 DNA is TGCAGTGCCCAACACAGGCCTTCCTACGAGCAGTACTTC.

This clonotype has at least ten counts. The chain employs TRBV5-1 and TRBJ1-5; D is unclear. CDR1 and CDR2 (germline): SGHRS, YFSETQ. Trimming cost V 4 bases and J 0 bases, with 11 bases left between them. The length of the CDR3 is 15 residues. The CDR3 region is CASSVGEHSNQPQHF. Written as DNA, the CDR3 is TGCGCCAGCAGCGTCGGGGAGCATAGCAATCAGCCCCAGCATTTT.

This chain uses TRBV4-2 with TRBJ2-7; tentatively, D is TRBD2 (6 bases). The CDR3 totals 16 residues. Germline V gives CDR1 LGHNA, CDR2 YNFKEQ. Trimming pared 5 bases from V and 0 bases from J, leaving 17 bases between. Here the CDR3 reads CASSKPTGGSSYEQYF. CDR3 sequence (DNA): TGTGCCAGCAGCAAGCCCACAGGAGGGAGCTCCTACGAGCAGTACTTC.

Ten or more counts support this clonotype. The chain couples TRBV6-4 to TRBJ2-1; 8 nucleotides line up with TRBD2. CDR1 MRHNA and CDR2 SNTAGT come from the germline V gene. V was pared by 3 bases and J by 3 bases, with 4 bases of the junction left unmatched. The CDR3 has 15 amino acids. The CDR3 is CASSENGGVYNEQFF. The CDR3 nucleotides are TGTGCCAGCAGTGAAAACGGGGGGGTCTACAATGAGCAGTTCTTC.

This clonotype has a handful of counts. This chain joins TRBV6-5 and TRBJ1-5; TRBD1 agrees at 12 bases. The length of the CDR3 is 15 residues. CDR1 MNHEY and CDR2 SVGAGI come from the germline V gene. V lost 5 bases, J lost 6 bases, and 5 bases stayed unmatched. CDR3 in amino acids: CASSPRDRGLQPQHF. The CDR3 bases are TGTGCCAGCAGTCCCCGGGACAGGGGGCTTCAGCCCCAGCATTTT.

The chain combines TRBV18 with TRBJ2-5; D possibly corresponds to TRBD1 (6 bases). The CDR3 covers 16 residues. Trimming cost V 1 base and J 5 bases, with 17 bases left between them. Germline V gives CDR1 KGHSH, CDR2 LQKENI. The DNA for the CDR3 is TGTGCCAGCTCACCACTTTTGGACAGCTCCGCGGAGACCCAGTACTTC. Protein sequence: CASSPLLDSSAETQYF.

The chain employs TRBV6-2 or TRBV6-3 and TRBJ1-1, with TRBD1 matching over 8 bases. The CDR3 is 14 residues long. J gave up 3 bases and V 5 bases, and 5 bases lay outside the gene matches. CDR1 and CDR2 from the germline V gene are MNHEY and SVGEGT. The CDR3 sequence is CASSGTGLYTEAFF. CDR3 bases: TGTGCCAGCAGTGGGACAGGATTATACACTGAAGCTTTCTTT.

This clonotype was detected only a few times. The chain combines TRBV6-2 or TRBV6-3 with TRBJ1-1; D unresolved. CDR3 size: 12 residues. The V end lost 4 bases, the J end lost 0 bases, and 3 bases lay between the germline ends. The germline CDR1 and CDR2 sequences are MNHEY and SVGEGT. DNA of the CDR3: TGTGCCAGCAGTTGGATGAACACTGAAGCTTTCTTT. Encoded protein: CASSWMNTEAFF.

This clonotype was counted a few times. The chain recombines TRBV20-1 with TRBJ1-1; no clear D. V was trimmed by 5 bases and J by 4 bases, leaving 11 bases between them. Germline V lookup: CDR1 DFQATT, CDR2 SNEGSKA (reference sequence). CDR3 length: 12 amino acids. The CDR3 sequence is CSAPPRSTEAFF. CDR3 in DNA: TGCAGTGCTCCTCCTCGTAGCACTGAAGCTTTCTTT.

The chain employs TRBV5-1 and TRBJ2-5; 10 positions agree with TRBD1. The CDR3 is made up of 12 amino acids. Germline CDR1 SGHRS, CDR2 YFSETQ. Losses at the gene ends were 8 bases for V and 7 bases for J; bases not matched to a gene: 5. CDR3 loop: CARSWDRGTQYF. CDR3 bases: TGCGCCAGAAGTTGGGACAGGGGGACCCAGTACTTC.

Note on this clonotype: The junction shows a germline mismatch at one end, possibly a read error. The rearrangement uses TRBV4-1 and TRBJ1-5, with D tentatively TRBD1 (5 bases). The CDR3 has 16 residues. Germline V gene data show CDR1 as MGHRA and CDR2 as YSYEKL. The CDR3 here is CASSQDGTGLNQPQNF. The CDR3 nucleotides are TGCGCCAGCAGCCAAGATGGCACAGGACTCAATCAGCCCCAGAATTTT.